A selection of T cell receptor beta chains follows, all from one sample in a study of blood T cell repertoires in COVID-19. Clones were sequenced by immunoSEQ multiplex PCR, and TCRdb holds only the in-frame ones, with some missing. The table records about 88,000 clones, about 88% of them present only once. Material for sequencing was peripheral blood. Receptors originate from a woman of 80 years or more with acute or convalescent COVID-19. CDR3s leave out the opening cysteine and the closing phenylalanine or tryptophan. Rows give clone size only sometimes, using once, few, many, or a class for an expanded clone.

V gene	J gene	clone size	CDR3 protein
TRBV3-1/TRBV3-2	TRBJ2-2	.	ASSPAPKPSGLTGELF
TRBV11-3	TRBJ2-2	.	ASSSSRGGELF
TRBV7-2	TRBJ1-5	few	ASATGLGFRPQH
TRBV6-1	TRBJ1-5	.	ASSKESAYSSGPQH
TRBV2	TRBJ1-1	.	ASSEFGTGVGNTEAF
TRBV7-2	TRBJ2-7	.	ASSSRSGTEQY
TRBV10-3	TRBJ1-1	few	AISGPGGTEAF
TRBV7-2	TRBJ1-2	.	ASSLSGTDYGYT
TRBV7-8	TRBJ2-2	few	ASSSGTDTGELF
TRBV4-3	TRBJ1-1	.	ASSQDPTGSTEAF
TRBV19	TRBJ2-3	.	ASSITRAGTDTQY
TRBV6-2/TRBV6-3	TRBJ2-3	.	ASSYFHPQGVDTQY
TRBV7-8	TRBJ2-1	.	ASSPLSYEQF
TRBV5-1	TRBJ2-1	.	ASTPRDRGTTYNEQF
TRBV11-2	TRBJ1-5	once	ASSGQLNQPQH
TRBV18	TRBJ1-2	.	ASSPRQGTGNGYT
TRBV20-1	TRBJ1-2	.	SASLTDKHGYT
TRBV18	TRBJ2-2	.	ASSPYQGNTGELF
TRBV7-8	TRBJ2-7	.	ASSLNPDRVSDEQY
TRBV7-2	TRBJ2-3	.	ASSVHSGGTTDTQY
TRBV3-1/TRBV3-2	TRBJ1-4	.	ASSHLPGTTNEKLF
TRBV6-6	TRBJ1-4	few	ASSQQGAFGEKLF
TRBV28	TRBJ1-2	.	ASSRQGYYGYT
TRBV19	TRBJ1-5	few	ASGVSNQPQH
TRBV27	TRBJ2-7	.	ASSTPLRLGKREQY
TRBV19	TRBJ1-3	.	ASSSWTDYSGNTIY
TRBV6-6	TRBJ1-1	.	ASSKPTGVGNEAF
TRBV29-1	TRBJ2-2	.	SVDRLAGAGELF
TRBV18	TRBJ2-1	.	ASYRGGAANEQF
TRBV7-2	TRBJ2-1	.	ASSPFRVGNEQF
TRBV5-1	TRBJ1-4	.	ASRGTGKANEKLF
TRBV7-2	TRBJ2-3	.	ASKRTSADTQY
TRBV5-4	TRBJ2-1	.	ASRSHPGLADNEQF
TRBV7-9	TRBJ1-2	.	ASSLVGTGTGGYT
TRBV12-3/TRBV12-4	TRBJ2-7	once	ASSLAAAYEQY
TRBV19	TRBJ1-5	.	ASTGTGRNQPQH
TRBV18	TRBJ1-1	.	ASSLLQGDTEAF
TRBV24-1	TRBJ2-3	.	ATSEYRGDTQY
TRBV19	TRBJ1-5	.	ASSIAASGNQPQH
TRBV5-1	TRBJ2-1	.	ASSPPGLPYNEQF
TRBV4-1	TRBJ2-7	few	ASSQDPSGSSYEQY
TRBV18	TRBJ2-5	.	ASSPPALAGGETQY
TRBV6-2/TRBV6-3	TRBJ1-5	.	ASSYSNDRVNQPQH
TRBV19	TRBJ2-5	.	ASSPLPLAGGETQY
TRBV28	TRBJ1-1	.	ASSAQVKAF
TRBV3-1/TRBV3-2	TRBJ2-7	.	ASSQVEEKDRETPYEQY
TRBV5-1	TRBJ1-1	once	ASSLLQMNTEAF
TRBV13	TRBJ2-3	.	ASSFRDRGTDTQY
TRBV13	TRBJ2-5	.	ASSIARDSGSRETQY
TRBV7-8	TRBJ2-7	once	ASSLGSGSSYEQY
TRBV5-4	TRBJ2-5	.	ASSLRVGGETQY
TRBV28	TRBJ1-6	once	ASRTGGYNSPLH
TRBV30	TRBJ1-5	.	AWSVRSNQPQH
TRBV28	TRBJ1-2	.	ASSSQGAWYGYT